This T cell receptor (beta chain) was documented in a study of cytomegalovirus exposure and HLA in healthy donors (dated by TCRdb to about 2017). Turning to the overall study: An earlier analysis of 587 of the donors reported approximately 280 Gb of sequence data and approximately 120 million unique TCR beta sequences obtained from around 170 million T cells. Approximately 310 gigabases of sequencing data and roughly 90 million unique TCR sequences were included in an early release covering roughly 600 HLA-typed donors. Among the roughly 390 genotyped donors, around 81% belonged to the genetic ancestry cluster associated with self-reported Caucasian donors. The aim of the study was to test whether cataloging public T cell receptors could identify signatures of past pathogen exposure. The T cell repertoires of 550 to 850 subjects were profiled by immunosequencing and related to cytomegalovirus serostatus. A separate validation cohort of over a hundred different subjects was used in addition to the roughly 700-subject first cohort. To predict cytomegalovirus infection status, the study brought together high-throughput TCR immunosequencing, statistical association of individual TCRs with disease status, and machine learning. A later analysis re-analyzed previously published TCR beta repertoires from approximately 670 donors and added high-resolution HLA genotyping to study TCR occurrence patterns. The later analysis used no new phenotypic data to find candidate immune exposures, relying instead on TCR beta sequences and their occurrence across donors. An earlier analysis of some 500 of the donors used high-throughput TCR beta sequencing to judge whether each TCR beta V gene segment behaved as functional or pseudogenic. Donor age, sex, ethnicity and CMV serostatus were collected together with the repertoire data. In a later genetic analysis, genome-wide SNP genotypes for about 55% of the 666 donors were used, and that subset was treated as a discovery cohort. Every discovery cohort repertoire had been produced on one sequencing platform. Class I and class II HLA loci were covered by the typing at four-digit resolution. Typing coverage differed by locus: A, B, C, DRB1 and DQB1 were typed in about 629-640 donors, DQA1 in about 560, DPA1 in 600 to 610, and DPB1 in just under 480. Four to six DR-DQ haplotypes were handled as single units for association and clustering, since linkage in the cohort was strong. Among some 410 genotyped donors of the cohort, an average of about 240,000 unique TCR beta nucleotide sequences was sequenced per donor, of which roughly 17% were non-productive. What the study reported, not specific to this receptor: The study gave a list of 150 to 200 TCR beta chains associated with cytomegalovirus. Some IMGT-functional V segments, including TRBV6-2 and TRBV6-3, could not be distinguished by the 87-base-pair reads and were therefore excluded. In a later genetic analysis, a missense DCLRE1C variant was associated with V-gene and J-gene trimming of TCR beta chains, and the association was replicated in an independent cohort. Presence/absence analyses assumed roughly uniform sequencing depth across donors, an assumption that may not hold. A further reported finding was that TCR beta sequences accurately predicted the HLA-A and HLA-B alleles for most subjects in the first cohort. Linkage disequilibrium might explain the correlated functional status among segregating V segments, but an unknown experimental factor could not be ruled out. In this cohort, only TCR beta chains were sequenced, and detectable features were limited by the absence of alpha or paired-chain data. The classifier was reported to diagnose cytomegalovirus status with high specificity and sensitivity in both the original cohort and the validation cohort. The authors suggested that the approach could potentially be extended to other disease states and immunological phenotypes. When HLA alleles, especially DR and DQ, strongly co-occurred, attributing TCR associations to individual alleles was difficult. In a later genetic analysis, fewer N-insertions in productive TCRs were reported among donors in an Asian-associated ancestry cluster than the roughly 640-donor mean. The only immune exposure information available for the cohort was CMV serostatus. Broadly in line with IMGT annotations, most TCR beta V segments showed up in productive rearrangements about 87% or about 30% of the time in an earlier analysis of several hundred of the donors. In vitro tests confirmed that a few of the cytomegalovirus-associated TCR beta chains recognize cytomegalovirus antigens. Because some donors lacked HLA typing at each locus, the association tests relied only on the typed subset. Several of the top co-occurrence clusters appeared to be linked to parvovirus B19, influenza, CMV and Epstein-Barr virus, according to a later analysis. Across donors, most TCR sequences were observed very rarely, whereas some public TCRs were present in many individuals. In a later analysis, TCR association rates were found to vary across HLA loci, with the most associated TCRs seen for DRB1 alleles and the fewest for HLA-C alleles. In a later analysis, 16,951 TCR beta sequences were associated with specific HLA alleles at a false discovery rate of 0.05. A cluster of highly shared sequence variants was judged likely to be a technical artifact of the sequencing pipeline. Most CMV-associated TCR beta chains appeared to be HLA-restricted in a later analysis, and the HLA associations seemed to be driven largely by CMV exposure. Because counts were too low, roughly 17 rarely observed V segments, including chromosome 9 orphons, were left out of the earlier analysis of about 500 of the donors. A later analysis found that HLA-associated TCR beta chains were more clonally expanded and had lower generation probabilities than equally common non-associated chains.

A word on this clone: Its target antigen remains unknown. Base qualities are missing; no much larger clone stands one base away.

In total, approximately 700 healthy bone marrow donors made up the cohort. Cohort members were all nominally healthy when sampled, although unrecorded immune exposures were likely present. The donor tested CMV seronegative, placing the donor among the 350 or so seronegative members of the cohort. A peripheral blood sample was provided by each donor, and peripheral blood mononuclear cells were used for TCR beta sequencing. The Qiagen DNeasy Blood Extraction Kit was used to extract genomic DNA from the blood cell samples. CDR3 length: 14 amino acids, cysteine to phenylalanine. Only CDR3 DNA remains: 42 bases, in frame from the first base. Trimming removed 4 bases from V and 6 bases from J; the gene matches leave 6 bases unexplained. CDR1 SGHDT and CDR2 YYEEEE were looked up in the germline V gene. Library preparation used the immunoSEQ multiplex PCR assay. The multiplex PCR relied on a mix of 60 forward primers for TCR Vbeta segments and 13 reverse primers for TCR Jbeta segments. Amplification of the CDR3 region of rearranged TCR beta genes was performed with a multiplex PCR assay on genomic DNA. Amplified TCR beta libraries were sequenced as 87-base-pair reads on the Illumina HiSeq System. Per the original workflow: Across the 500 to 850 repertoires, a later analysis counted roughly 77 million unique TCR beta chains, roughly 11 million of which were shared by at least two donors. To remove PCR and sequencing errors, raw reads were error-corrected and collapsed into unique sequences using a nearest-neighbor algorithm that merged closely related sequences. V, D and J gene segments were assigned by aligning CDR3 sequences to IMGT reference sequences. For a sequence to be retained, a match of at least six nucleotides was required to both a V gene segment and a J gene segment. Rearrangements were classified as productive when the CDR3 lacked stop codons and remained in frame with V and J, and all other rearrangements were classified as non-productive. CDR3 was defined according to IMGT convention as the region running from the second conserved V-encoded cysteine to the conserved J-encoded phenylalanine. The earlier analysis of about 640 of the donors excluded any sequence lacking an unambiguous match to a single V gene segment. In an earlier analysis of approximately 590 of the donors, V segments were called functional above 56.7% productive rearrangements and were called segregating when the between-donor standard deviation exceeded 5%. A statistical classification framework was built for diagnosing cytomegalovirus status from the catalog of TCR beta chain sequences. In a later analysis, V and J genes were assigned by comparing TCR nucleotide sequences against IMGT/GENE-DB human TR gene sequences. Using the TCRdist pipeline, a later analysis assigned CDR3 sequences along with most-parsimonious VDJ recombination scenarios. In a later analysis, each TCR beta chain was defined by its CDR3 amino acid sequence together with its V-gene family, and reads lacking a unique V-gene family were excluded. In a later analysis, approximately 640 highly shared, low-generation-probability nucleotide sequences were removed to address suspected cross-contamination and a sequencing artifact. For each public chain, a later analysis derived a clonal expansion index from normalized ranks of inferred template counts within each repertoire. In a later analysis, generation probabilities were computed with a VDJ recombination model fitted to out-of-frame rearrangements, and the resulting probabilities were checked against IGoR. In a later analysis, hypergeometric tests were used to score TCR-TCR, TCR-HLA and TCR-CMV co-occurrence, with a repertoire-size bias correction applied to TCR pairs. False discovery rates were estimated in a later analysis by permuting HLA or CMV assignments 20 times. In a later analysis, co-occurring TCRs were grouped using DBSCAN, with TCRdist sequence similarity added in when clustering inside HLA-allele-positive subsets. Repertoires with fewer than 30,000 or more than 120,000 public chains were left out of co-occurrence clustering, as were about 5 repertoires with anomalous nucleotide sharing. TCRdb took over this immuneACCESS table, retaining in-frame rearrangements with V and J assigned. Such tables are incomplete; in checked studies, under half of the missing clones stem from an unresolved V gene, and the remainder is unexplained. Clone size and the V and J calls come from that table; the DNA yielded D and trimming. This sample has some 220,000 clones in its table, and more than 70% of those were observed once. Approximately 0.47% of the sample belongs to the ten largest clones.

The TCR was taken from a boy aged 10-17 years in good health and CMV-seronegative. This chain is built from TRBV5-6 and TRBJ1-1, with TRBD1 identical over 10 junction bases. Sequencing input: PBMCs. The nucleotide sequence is TGTGCCAGCAGCCCGGGACAGGGGACCGCTGAAGCTTTCTTT. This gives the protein CASSPGQGTAEAFF.